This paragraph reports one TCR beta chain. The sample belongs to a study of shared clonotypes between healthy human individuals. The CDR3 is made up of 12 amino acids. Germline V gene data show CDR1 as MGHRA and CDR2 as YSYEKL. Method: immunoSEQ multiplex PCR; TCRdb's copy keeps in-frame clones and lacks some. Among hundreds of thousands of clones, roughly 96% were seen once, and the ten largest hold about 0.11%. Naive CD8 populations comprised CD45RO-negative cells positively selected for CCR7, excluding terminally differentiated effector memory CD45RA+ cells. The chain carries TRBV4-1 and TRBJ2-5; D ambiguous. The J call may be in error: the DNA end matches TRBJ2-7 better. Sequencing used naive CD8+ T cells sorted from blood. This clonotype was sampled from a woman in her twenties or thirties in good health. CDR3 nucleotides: TGCGCCAGCAGCCAAACAAGCTACGAGCAGTACTTC. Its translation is CASSQTSYEQYF.